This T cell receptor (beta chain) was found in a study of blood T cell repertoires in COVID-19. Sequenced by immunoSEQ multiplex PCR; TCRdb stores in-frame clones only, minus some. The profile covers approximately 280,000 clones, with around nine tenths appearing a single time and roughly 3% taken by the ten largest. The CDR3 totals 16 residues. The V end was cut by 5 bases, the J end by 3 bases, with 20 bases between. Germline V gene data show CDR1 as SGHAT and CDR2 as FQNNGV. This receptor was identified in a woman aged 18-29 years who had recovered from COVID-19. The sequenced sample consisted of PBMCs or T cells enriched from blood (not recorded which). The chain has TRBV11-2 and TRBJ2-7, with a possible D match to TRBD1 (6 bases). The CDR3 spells CASSVTHRDKLYEQYF. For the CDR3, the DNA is TGTGCCAGCAGCGTAACTCACAGGGATAAACTCTACGAGCAGTACTTC.